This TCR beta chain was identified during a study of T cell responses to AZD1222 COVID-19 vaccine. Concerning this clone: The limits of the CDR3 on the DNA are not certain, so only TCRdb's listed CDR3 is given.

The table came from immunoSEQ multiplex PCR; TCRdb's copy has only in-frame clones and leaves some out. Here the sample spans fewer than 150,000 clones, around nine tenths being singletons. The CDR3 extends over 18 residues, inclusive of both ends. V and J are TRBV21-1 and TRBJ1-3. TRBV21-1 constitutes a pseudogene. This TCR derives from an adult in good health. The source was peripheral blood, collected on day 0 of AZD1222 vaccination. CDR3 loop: CASSGRVGGVGSGNTIYF.